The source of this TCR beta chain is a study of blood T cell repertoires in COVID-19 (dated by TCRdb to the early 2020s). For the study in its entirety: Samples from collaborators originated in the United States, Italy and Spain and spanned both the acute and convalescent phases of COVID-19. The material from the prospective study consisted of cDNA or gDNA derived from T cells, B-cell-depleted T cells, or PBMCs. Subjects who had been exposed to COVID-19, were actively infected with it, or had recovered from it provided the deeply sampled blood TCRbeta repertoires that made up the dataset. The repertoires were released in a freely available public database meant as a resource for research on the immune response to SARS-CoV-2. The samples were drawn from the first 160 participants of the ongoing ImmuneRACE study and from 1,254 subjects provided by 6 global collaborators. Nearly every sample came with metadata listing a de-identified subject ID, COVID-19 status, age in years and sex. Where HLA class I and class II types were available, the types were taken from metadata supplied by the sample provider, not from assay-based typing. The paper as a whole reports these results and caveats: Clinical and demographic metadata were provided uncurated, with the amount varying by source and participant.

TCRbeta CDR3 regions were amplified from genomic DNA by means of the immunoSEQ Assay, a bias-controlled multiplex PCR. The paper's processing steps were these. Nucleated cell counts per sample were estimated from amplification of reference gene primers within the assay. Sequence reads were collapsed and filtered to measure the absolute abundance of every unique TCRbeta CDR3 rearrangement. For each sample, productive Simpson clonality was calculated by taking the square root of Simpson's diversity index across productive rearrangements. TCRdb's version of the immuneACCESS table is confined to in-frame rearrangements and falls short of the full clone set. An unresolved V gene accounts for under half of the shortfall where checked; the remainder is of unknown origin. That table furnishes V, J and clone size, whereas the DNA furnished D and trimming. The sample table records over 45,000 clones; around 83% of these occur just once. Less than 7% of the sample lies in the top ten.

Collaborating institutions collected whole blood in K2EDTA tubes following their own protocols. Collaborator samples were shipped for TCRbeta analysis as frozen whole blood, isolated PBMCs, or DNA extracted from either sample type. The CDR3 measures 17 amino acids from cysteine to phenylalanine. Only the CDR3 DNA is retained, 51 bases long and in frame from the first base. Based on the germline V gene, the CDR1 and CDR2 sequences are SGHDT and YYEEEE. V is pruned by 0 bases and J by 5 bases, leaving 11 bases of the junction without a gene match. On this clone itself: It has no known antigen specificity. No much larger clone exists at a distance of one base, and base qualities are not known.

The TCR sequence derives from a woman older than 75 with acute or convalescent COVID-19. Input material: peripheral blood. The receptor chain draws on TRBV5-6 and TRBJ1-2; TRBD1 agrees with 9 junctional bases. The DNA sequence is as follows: TGTGCCAGCAGCTTGGGACCCTCGGGACAGGGCGGATATGGCTACACCTTC. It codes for CASSLGPSGQGGYGYTF.